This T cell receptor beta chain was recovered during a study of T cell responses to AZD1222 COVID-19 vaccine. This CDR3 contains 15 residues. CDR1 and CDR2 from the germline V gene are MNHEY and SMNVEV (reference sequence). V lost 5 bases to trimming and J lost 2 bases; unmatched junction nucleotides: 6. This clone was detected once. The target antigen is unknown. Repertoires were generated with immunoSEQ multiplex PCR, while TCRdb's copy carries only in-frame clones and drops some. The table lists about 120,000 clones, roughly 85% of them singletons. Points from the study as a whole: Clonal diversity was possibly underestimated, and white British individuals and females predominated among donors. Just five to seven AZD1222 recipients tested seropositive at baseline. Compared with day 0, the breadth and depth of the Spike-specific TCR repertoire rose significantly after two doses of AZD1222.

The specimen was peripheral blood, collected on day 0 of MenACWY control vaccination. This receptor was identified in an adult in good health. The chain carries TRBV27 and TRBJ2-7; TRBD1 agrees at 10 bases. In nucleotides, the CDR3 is TGTGCCAGCAGTCCATGGACAGGGGGGGCCTACGAGCAGTACTTC. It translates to CASSPWTGGAYEQYF.